This TCR beta chain comes out of a study of blood T cell repertoires in COVID-19. In the original workflow: Amplification from reference gene primers served as the basis for estimated nucleated cell counts. Data came from immunoSEQ multiplex PCR; TCRdb stores just in-frame clones and leaves some out. That table supplies the V and J calls and clone size; D and trimming were determined from the DNA. In the table there are 330,000 or so clones, less than 90% of which are singletons. The TCR originated in a woman aged 25 to 39 who had recovered from COVID-19. Sequenced: PBMCs or T cells enriched from blood (not recorded which).

CDR3 nucleotide sequence: TGTGCCAGCAGCCAAGCAGGAAGCAGGGAGACCCAGTACTTC. Translated: CASSQAGSRETQYF. The chain links TRBV13 to TRBJ2-5; D gene uncertain. The germline V gene has CDR1 PRHDT and CDR2 FYEKMQ (reference sequence). This CDR3 is 14 amino acids long. Trimming left V 5 bases short and J 5 bases short, with 15 bases between.